This TCR beta chain was recorded in a study of blood T cell repertoires in COVID-19 (dated by TCRdb to the early 2020s). Regarding the complete study: Collaborator samples came from the United States, Italy and Spain and covered acute and convalescent phases of COVID-19. The prospective study material was composed of cDNA or gDNA derived from T cells, B-cell-depleted T cells, or PBMCs. The dataset comprised deeply sampled blood TCRbeta repertoires from subjects exposed to, actively infected with, or recovered from COVID-19. The repertoires were released in a freely available public database intended as a resource for research on the immune response to SARS-CoV-2. The samples were drawn from the first 160 participants of the ongoing ImmuneRACE study and from some 1,300 subjects provided by 6 global collaborators. The sample metadata nearly always contained a de-identified subject ID, COVID-19 status, age in years and sex. Where HLA class I and class II types were available, the types were taken from metadata supplied by the sample provider, not from assay-based typing.

TCRbeta CDR3 regions were amplified from genomic DNA using the immunoSEQ Assay, a bias-controlled multiplex PCR. On the authors' methods: The number of nucleated cells in each sample was estimated by amplification of reference gene primers within the assay. Sequence reads were collapsed and filtered to measure the absolute abundance of every unique TCRbeta CDR3 rearrangement. Productive Simpson clonality was computed per sample as the square root of Simpson's diversity index over productive rearrangements. TCRdb mirrors the immuneACCESS table, restricted to in-frame sequences. Some clones are absent from its copies; in checked studies, under half trace to an unresolved V gene, and the reason for the others is unknown. The V and J calls and clone size were taken over from that table, and D and trimming were inferred from the DNA. The sample profile shows about half a million clones; approximately 83% of them were found once. 3% to 4% of the sample rests with the top ten.

Whole blood was collected in K2EDTA tubes by collaborating institutions according to the institutions' own protocols. Collaborator samples were shipped for TCRbeta analysis as frozen whole blood, isolated PBMCs, or DNA extracted from either sample type. Points the paper makes about the study in general: Clinical and demographic metadata were provided uncurated, with the amount varying by source and participant.

V trim: 4 bases; J trim: 4 bases; unmatched bases: 7. The CDR3 measures 15 amino acids from cysteine to phenylalanine. Only CDR3 DNA is held: 45 bases, read in frame from base 1. CDR1 and CDR2 were assigned from the germline V gene as SGHDT and YYEEEE. Concerning this clone itself: The target of this receptor is not known. Per-nucleotide qualities are absent, and no much larger clonotype sits a single base away.

Sequencing input: peripheral blood. The sequence is built from TRBV5-6 and TRBJ1-3, with 8 junctional bases fitting TRBD1. The source is a human donor in a cohort sampled during active COVID-19. The CDR3 reads as follows: CASSQDRGGGNTIYF. The nucleotide sequence reads as follows: TGTGCCAGCAGCCAAGACAGGGGAGGAGGAAACACCATATATTTT.